This T cell receptor beta chain was recovered during a study of OX40 agonist ivuxolimab in advanced cancers. Findings and caveats of the study: The expanded peripheral T cells' antigen specificity was not determined. There were, on average, more expanded clones in CD8+ T cells than in CD4+.

Prior autoimmune disease or systemic immunosuppression barred patients. On this clone: Antigen: not known.

The CDR3 is 14 amino acids. CDR1 and CDR2 (germline): KGHSH, LQKENI. V gave up 1 base and J gave up 4 bases, with 8 bases separating them. Method: immunoSEQ multiplex PCR; TCRdb's copy keeps in-frame clones and lacks some. The repertoire holds 100,000 or so clones, with over 75% as singletons. This clonotype originated in an adult with an advanced solid tumor such as melanoma, head and neck, liver or kidney cancer. This chain links TRBV18 with TRBJ1-5; D may be TRBD1 (6 bases). The sequencing used CD4+ or CD8+ T cells sorted from blood, collected in a trial of the OX40 agonist ivuxolimab. The CDR3 loop is CASSPQGGNQPQHF. The CDR3 DNA reads as TGTGCCAGCTCACCACAAGGGGGTAATCAGCCCCAGCATTTT.